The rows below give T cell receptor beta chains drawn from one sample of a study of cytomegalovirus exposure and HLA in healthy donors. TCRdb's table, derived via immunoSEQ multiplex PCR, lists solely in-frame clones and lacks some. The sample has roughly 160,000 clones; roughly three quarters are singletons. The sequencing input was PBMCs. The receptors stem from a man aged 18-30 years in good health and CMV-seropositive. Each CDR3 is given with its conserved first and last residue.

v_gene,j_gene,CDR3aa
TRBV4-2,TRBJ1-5,CASTQGRGVRQPQHF
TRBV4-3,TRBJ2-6,CASSPSLSGANVLTF
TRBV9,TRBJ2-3,CASSGTSGRATSTDTQYF
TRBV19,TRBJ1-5,CASSIRQLYSNQPQHF
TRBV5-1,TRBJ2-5,CASSFRGVQETQYF
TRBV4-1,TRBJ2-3,CASSHRTSGRDTQYF
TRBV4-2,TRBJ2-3,CASSPPLAGGRTDTQYF
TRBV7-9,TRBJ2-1,CASSRDGGAHNEKQFF
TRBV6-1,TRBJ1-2,CASSVSPGYTF
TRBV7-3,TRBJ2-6,CASSLGFSGGTGANGLTF
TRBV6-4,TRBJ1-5,CASSDSPTGQPQHF
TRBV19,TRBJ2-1,CASSPRQGNSYNEQFF
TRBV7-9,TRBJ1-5,CASSLRTDQPQHF
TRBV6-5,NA,CASSYQGSEQYF
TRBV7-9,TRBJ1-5,CASSHGQGLFSNQPQHF
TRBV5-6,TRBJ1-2,CASSFRRMLNGYTF
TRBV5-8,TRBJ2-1,CAVGEDPSYNEQFF
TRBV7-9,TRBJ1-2,CASSYTGDYGYTF
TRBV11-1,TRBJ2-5,CASSFHLAGQETQYF
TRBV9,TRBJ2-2,CASSPHLGTGELFF
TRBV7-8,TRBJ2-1,CASSLATSGGGVEQFF
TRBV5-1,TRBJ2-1,CASSLGRGGNEQFF